The T cell receptor beta chain described here comes from a study of shared clonotypes between healthy human individuals. Across the whole study: Used for every donor were three CD4 naive, three CD4 memory, two CD8 naive and one CD8 memory plate.

An assay was performed, and its level was deep. The repertoire was sequenced with immunoSEQ multiplex PCR; TCRdb's copy has only in-frame clones and lacks some. The sample consists of about 1.9 million clones, 80% to 95% of them appearing once. Terminally differentiated effector memory CD45RA+ cells were excluded from the naive CD8 cells, which were CD45RO-negative and positively selected for CCR7. Notes on the study in general: Tissue TCR repertoires likely differ from these blood-only repertoires. What naive subsets generally showed was a larger estimated richness than memory subsets showed.

As regards this clone: Its antigen is undetermined.

CDR3 size: 12 residues. V dropped 0 bases and J dropped 7 bases, with 9 bases sitting between them. Germline V gene lookup returns CDR1 GTSNPN and CDR2 SVGIG (reference sequence). The source is a man aged 18 to 29 in good health. Some clones in this sample may be carry-over from other donors' samples. V is TRBV30 and J is TRBJ1-1, with D hard to call. Sequencing was carried out using naive CD8+ T cells from PBMCs. The CDR3 spells CAWSVSPYEAFF. The CDR3, as DNA: TGTGCCTGGAGTGTAAGTCCGTATGAAGCTTTCTTT.